This TCR beta chain was recorded in a study of T cells in Graves' hyperthyroidism and ophthalmopathy. Germline lookup yields CDR1 MNHEY and CDR2 SMNVEV (reference sequence). This CDR3 has 19 residues. Losses at the gene ends were 2 bases for V and 4 bases for J; bases not matched to a gene: 15. Regarding the study as a whole: With a median lead of roughly 6.2 months before onset, the model predicted ophthalmopathy.

Regions amplified from RNA transcripts were the TCR beta CDR3 regions. TCR CDR3 regions were first amplified by RT-PCR with HTBI primers. One entry per CDR3 protein results from TCRdb running MiXCR on the multiplex PCR reads. The sample records fewer than 450,000 distinct CDR3 sequences, over 12% being singletons. This clonotype was picked up many times. No antigen is known for it. The sequence derives from a man aged 50 to 59 with Graves' ophthalmopathy. The sample comprised blood. V is TRBV27 and J is TRBJ2-2, with 8 bases matching TRBD1. CDR3 loop: CASSLETTGATPSTGELFF. Written as DNA, the CDR3 is TGTGCCAGCAGTTTAGAAACGACAGGGGCCACCCCGAGCACCGGGGAGCTGTTTTTT.